Listed below are T cell receptor beta chains from one sample, sequenced in a study of human T cells and chemical hapten exposure. TCRdb re-called the RACE reads with MiXCR, one entry per CDR3 protein. The table has roughly 34,000 distinct CDR3 sequences, around 6.5% seen once. Source: whole blood, taken in connection with sensitization to the hapten diphenylcyclopropenone (DPC). Receptors were obtained from a woman under 40 with alopecia areata. Some clones in this sample may be carry-over from other donors' samples. Each CDR3 is given without its conserved first and last residue. Fields, in order: V gene, J gene, CDR3 protein.

>TRBV6-2/TRBV6-3|TRBJ1-1
ASSYVGTEAF
>TRBV5-1|TRBJ2-7
ASSLSGGRVYEQY
>TRBV7-2|TRBJ1-1
ASSLAVGTRVGTEAF
>TRBV6-5|TRBJ1-6
ASSYLRTGWNSPLH
>TRBV20-1|TRBJ1-5
SARVSRGQPQH
>TRBV6-2/TRBV6-3|TRBJ2-7
ASSYSDRLGTYEQY
>TRBV18|TRBJ1-3
ASSPPVEGSGNTIY
>TRBV9|TRBJ2-2
ASSVDRVNTGELF
>TRBV7-2|TRBJ2-1
ASSLVATSGRNEQF
>TRBV27|TRBJ2-1
ASSFTSGGYNEQF
>TRBV20-1|TRBJ2-2
SARRTSGKTGELF
>TRBV7-9|TRBJ2-3
ASRGDRDSSTDTQY
>TRBV12-3/TRBV12-4|TRBJ2-1
ASSLGGTENEQF
>TRBV25-1|TRBJ2-3
ASSADTDTQY
>TRBV20-1|TRBJ2-7
SAPGQGADEQY
>TRBV20-1|TRBJ1-1
SAREARMNTEAF
>TRBV6-2/TRBV6-3|TRBJ2-4
ASSYSPENIQY
>TRBV20-1|TRBJ2-3
SANLAGVSTDTQY
>TRBV27|TRBJ2-3
ASYPGITSTDTQY
>TRBV7-8|TRBJ1-1
ASSLGTLNTEAF
>TRBV7-2|TRBJ2-3
ASSWSEPDTQY
>TRBV24-1|TRBJ2-2
ATSEQNTGELF
>TRBV5-1|TRBJ2-7
ASSSALPPPEQY
>TRBV5-1|TRBJ2-3
ASSLVVRDTQY
>TRBV7-2|TRBJ1-6
ASSLEGSGVKGSPLH
>TRBV20-1|TRBJ2-7
SARGTLSSYEQY
>TRBV11-2|TRBJ2-3
ASSLDTFTDTQY
>TRBV28|TRBJ1-1
ASSDRGTEAF